The 9 T cell receptor beta chains presented below share a single source sample, sequenced in a study of T cell repertoires in cytomegalovirus infection. In TCRdb, the reads were re-called with MiXCR into one record per CDR3 protein. The repertoire holds 900,000 to 950,000 distinct CDR3 sequences, with 25% to 40% as singletons. Their antigens are not known. The sequencing used cultured CD8+ T cells from PBMCs, collected from culture after CMV antigen stimulation. These TCRs come from a human donor in good health (CMV status not recorded). Some clones in this sample may be carry-over from other donors' samples.

This clonotype occurred a few times. The rearrangement joins TRBV6-2 or TRBV6-3 to TRBJ2-7; TRBD1 agrees at 7 bases. Germline V gene data show CDR1 as MNHEY and CDR2 as SVGEGT. With 2 bases clipped from V and 7 bases from J, the junction kept 11 bases outside the gene matches. CDR3 length: 15 residues. Here the CDR3 reads CASSYGRGGAWEQYV. The CDR3 DNA sequence: TGTGCCAGCAGTTACGGTCGAGGGGGCGCATGGGAGCAGTACGTC.

A few counts support this clonotype. The gene calls are TRBV10-3 and TRBJ2-7; 7 positions agree with TRBD1. Trimming took 7 bases from V and 0 from J; bases not matched to a gene: 3. The germline V gene encodes CDR1 ENHRY and CDR2 SYGVKD. The CDR3 sequence is 13 residues long. This CDR3 is CAITRDSSYEQYF. CDR3 nucleotide sequence: TGTGCCATCACCAGGGACAGCTCCTACGAGCAGTACTTC.

V and J are TRBV9 and TRBJ2-1; 11 bases are shared with TRBD2. V was clipped by 0 bases and J by 5 bases; unmatched bases: 1. Germline-derived CDR1 and CDR2 are SGDLS and YYNGEE. This CDR3 has 15 residues. CDR3 region: CASSVGGLADNEQFF. CDR3 DNA sequence: TGTGCCAGCAGCGTAGGGGGACTAGCGGACAATGAGCAGTTCTTC. The entire variable domain, with the rest obtained from reference TRBV9 and TRBJ2-1, is as follows: DSGVTQTPKHLITATGQRVTLRCSPRSGDLSVYWYQQSLDQGLQFLIQYYNGEERAKGNILERFSAQQFPDLHSELNLSSLELGDSALYFCASSVGGLADNEQFFGPGTRLTVL.

The chain combines TRBV5-5 with TRBJ2-1; TRBD1 aligns across 7 bases. The V gene end was trimmed by 3 bases and the J gene end by 8 bases; junction bases not matched to a gene: 5. This CDR3 has 13 residues. CDR1 SGHKS and CDR2 YYEKEE come from the germline V gene (reference sequence). The chain's CDR3 is CASSSTGIHEQFF. The CDR3 bases are TGTGCCAGCAGCTCGACAGGGATCCATGAGCAGTTCTTC.

Many counts were recorded for this clonotype. V gene TRBV7-9 combines with J gene TRBJ2-2, with 10 positions matching TRBD1. The CDR3 is made up of 14 amino acids. The germline CDR1 and CDR2 sequences are SEHNR and FQNEAQ (reference sequence). Trimming cost V 6 bases and J 5 bases; bases outside gene matches: 3. In DNA, the CDR3 is TGTGCCAGCAGACGGACAGGGGGAACCGGGGAGCTGTTTTTT. It yields the protein CASRRTGGTGELFF. Drawing the rest from reference TRBV7-9 and TRBJ2-2, the complete variable domain is DTGVSQNPRHKITKRGQNVTFRCDPISEHNRLYWYRQTLGQGPEFLTYFQNEAQLEKSRLLSDRFSAERPKGSFSTLEIQRTEQGDSAMYLCASRRTGGTGELFFGEGSRLTVL.

This clonotype occurred many times. The chain combines TRBV12-3 or TRBV12-4 with TRBJ2-5; TRBD2 aligns across 11 bases. V was clipped by 3 bases and J by 5 bases; unmatched bases: 5. The CDR3 runs 15 residues. CDR3 in amino acids: CASSFGTSGSETQYF. The CDR3, as DNA: TGTGCCAGCAGTTTCGGGACTAGCGGTTCGGAGACCCAGTACTTC.

The chain links TRBV6-5 to TRBJ1-1; D ambiguous. V gave up 5 bases and J gave up 2 bases, with 15 bases separating them. The CDR3 consists of 15 residues. Germline CDR1 and CDR2: MNHEY and SVGAGI. CDR3 sequence: CASSPIDKSNTEAFF. CDR3 sequence (DNA): TGTGCCAGCAGTCCGATCGACAAGTCCAACACTGAAGCTTTCTTT.

This clonotype has ten or more counts. The rearrangement joins TRBV15 to TRBJ1-1; TRBD1 might be the D (6 bases). Trimming removed 0 bases from V and 7 bases from J, with 9 bases in between. The germline gives CDR1 LNHNV, CDR2 YYDKDF (reference sequence). The CDR3 length is 13 residues. This chain's CDR3 is CATSRDLTGEAFF. CDR3 nucleotides: TGTGCCACCAGCAGAGATCTGACAGGTGAAGCTTTCTTT.

The CDR3 region is CASSSPGAATGELFF. In DNA form, the CDR3 reads TGTGCCAGCAGTTCTCCGGGGGCGGCCACCGGGGAGCTGTTTTTT. The V and J genes are TRBV12-3 or TRBV12-4 and TRBJ2-2, with D perhaps being TRBD1 or TRBD2 (6 bases each). This CDR3 is built from 15 residues. Trimming pared 4 bases from V and 4 bases from J, leaving 13 bases between.